This is a list of T cell receptor beta chains from one sample in a study of T cell responses to AZD1222 COVID-19 vaccine. Generated by immunoSEQ multiplex PCR, the TCRdb table keeps only in-frame clones and is missing some. Among 95,000 to 150,000 clones listed, around nine tenths were seen once. The material was peripheral blood, obtained on day 0 of AZD1222 vaccination. Receptors were obtained from an adult in good health. CDR3s include the opening cysteine and the closing phenylalanine or tryptophan. A D gene is named only where the DNA matches it firmly. Clone size is not always given. Where it is, it says once, few, many or a class for expanded clones.

J | D | size | V | CDR3 | DNA
TRBJ1-1 | . | . | TRBV2 | CASSEFPGQGTEAFF | TGTGCCAGCAGTGAATTCCCGGGCCAGGGCACTGAAGCTTTCTTT
TRBJ1-2 | . | . | TRBV19 | CASSIRLGSYGYTF | TGTGCCAGTAGTATACGCCTTGGGAGCTATGGCTACACCTTC
TRBJ2-1 | . | . | TRBV6-5 | CASSYVKNEQFF | TGTGCCAGCAGTTACGTCAAGAATGAGCAGTTCTTC
TRBJ2-5 | . | once | TRBV2 | CASRPGHIQETQYF | TGTGCCAGCAGACCCGGACATATTCAAGAGACCCAGTACTTC
TRBJ1-1 | TRBD1 | . | TRBV4-1 | CASSQGGQGALNTEAFF | TGCGCCAGCAGCCAAGGGGGACAGGGAGCTCTGAACACTGAAGCTTTCTTT
TRBJ2-3 | . | . | TRBV15 | CATSTYTDTQYF | TGTGCCACCAGCACCTACACAGATACGCAGTATTTT
TRBJ1-5 | TRBD1 | . | TRBV4-1 | CASSQDSGTGHQPQHF | TGCGCCAGCAGCCAAGATAGCGGGACAGGGCATCAGCCCCAGCATTTT
TRBJ1-2 | . | . | TRBV19 | CASKTSLNYGYTF | TGTGCCAGTAAAACATCCCTTAACTATGGCTACACCTTC
TRBJ2-1 | TRBD2 | . | TRBV4-1 | CASSLQPPLAGGNNEQFF | TGCGCCAGCAGCCTCCAACCCCCCCTCGCGGGGGGCAACAATGAGCAGTTCTTC
TRBJ2-7 | TRBD1 | . | TRBV2 | CASSRGSYEQYF | TGTGCCAGCAGCAGGGGGTCCTACGAGCAGTACTTC
TRBJ1-5 | TRBD1 | . | TRBV15 | CATGQGYSNQPQHF | TGTGCCACCGGACAGGGTTATAGCAATCAGCCCCAGCATTTT
TRBJ1-1 | . | . | TRBV7-2 | CASSPHLTAFGAFF | TGTGCCAGCAGCCCCCATCTGACCGCGTTTGGAGCTTTCTTT
TRBJ1-5 | . | . | TRBV5-4 | CASSRGGDQPQHF | TGTGCCAGCAGCCGGGGGGGGGACCAGCCCCAGCATTTT
TRBJ2-7 | . | . | TRBV6-5 | CASSYSEVSEQYF | TGTGCCAGCAGTTACTCGGAGGTTAGCGAGCAGTACTTC
TRBJ2-3 | TRBD2 | . | TRBV5-1 | CASSLLAGGADTQYF | TGCGCCAGCAGCTTGCTGGCGGGGGGCGCAGATACGCAGTATTTT
TRBJ2-5 | . | . | TRBV5-4 | CASSQAGVEYF | TGTGCCAGCAGCCAGGCAGGGGTTGAGTACTTC
TRBJ1-2 | TRBD1 | . | TRBV27 | CASSTTGQGFGYTF | TGTGCCAGCAGTACGACGGGACAGGGGTTTGGCTACACCTTC
TRBJ1-1 | . | . | TRBV29-1 | CSVAIGSQNTEAFF | TGCAGCGTTGCGATAGGGAGTCAGAACACTGAAGCTTTCTTT
TRBJ2-7 | TRBD1 | . | TRBV11-2 | CASTRTGRDYEQYF | TGTGCCAGCACCCGGACAGGGCGAGACTACGAGCAGTACTTC
TRBJ2-7 | . | . | TRBV19 | CASSPSGIYEQYF | TGTGCCAGTAGCCCTTCCGGGATCTACGAGCAGTACTTC
TRBJ1-1 | TRBD1 | . | TRBV3-1/TRBV3-2 | CASSHSYRGPLDTEAFF | TGTGCCAGCAGCCATTCCTACAGGGGGCCTTTGGACACTGAAGCTTTCTTT
TRBJ2-5 | TRBD2 | . | TRBV7-6 | CASSHIPGLAAQETQYF | TGTGCCAGCAGCCATATCCCGGGACTAGCGGCCCAAGAGACCCAGTACTTC
TRBJ1-2 | . | . | TRBV10-3 | CAISEEPSLVNYGYTF | TGTGCCATCAGTGAGGAACCCAGCCTCGTTAACTATGGCTACACCTTC
TRBJ2-3 | . | once | TRBV10-3 | CAISESNARGYTDTQYF | TGTGCCATCAGTGAGTCGAACGCGCGGGGATACACAGATACGCAGTATTTT
TRBJ1-2 | . | . | TRBV4-2 | CASSQGKGGVYGYTF | TGTGCCAGCAGCCAAGGGAAGGGTGGAGTCTATGGCTACACCTTC
TRBJ2-3 | TRBD2 | . | TRBV13 | CASSFFGGADTQYF | TGTGCCAGCAGCTTTTTCGGGGGGGCAGATACGCAGTATTTT
TRBJ1-1 | . | . | TRBV7-2 | CASSSRTTSGGGTEAFF | TGTGCCAGCAGCTCCAGAACAACTTCGGGGGGAGGGACTGAAGCTTTCTTT
TRBJ2-3 | . | . | TRBV2 | CASSGLGELTTDTQYF | TGTGCCAGCAGTGGCCTGGGGGAACTTACTACAGATACGCAGTATTTT
TRBJ2-2 | . | . | TRBV4-1 | CASSPLGLVGGRAGELFF | TGCGCCAGCAGCCCGCTTGGCCTCGTCGGGGGACGCGCCGGGGAGCTGTTTTTT
TRBJ1-1 | . | . | TRBV2 | CASSRTGENTEAFF | TGTGCCAGCAGCCGTACAGGAGAGAACACTGAAGCTTTCTTT
TRBJ2-5 | TRBD2 | . | TRBV12-5 | CASGSGGAGETQYF | TGTGCTAGTGGTTCCGGGGGGGCCGGGGAGACCCAGTACTTC
TRBJ1-6 | . | . | TRBV7-8 | CASSLISTPGAYSPLHF | TGTGCCAGCAGCTTAATTTCTACTCCCGGGGCCTATTCACCCCTCCACTTT
TRBJ1-6 | . | . | TRBV7-8 | CASSPPIRVQGDAPLHF | TGTGCCAGCAGCCCCCCAATTAGGGTGCAGGGCGATGCGCCCCTCCACTTT
TRBJ1-5 | . | . | TRBV6-5 | CASSYSTARGGQPQHF | TGTGCCAGCAGTTACTCGACGGCCAGGGGCGGTCAGCCCCAGCATTTT
TRBJ1-2 | . | . | TRBV6-1 | CASSESIGLMGYTF | TGTGCCAGCAGTGAAAGTATCGGCCTTATGGGCTACACCTTC
TRBJ2-7 | TRBD1 | . | TRBV6-2/TRBV6-3 | CASSYSYRGRTSYEQYF | TGTGCCAGCAGTTACTCCTACAGGGGGCGAACCTCCTACGAGCAGTACTTC
TRBJ1-5 | . | once | TRBV19 | CASSSRGGTGPQHF | TGTGCCAGTAGTTCCCGTGGGGGTACGGGGCCCCAGCATTTT
TRBJ2-1 | TRBD2 | once | TRBV2 | CASSGLAATYNEQFF | TGTGCCAGCAGTGGACTAGCGGCTACTTACAATGAGCAGTTCTTC
TRBJ1-1 | . | . | TRBV2 | CASSQGGTVF | TGTGCCAGCAGTCAAGGGGGGACGGTCTTT
TRBJ2-1 | TRBD1 | . | TRBV24-1 | CATSDVGGDEQFF | TGTGCCACCAGTGATGTAGGGGGCGATGAGCAGTTCTTC